The rows below give T cell receptor beta chains drawn from one sample of a study of T-cell reconstitution after alpha-beta-depleted transplantation in children. Via MiXCR, TCRdb re-called the PCR reads, giving one row per CDR3 protein. Seen here are 250,000 to 400,000 distinct CDR3 sequences, over 20% observed once, and the top ten hold approximately 9.9%. This specimen was PBMCs, mostly from graft donor cells, taken 180 days after TCRalphabeta/CD19-depleted stem cell transplant. The receptor source for this set is a male patient under 18 who had a stem cell transplant for acute lymphoblastic leukemia, so the T cells may come from the graft donor. CDR3s include the opening cysteine and the closing phenylalanine or tryptophan. The order of the fields is V gene, clone size, D gene, J gene, CDR3 protein, CDR3 DNA. D genes are given only for firm matches. Some rows have no size entry. The others give once, few or many, or a class for an expanded clone.

V gene: TRBV7-3; clone size: few; D gene: TRBD1; J gene: TRBJ2-1; CDR3 protein: CASSLQGQIYNEQFF; CDR3 DNA: TGTGCCAGCAGCCTCCAGGGACAGATCTACAATGAGCAGTTCTTC
V gene: TRBV7-3; clone size: .; D gene: .; J gene: TRBJ1-1; CDR3 protein: CASSLDGLNTEAFF; CDR3 DNA: TGCGCCAGCAGCTTGGACGGGTTGAACACTGAAGCTTTCTTT
V gene: TRBV3-1; clone size: few; D gene: .; J gene: TRBJ2-5; CDR3 protein: CASNRLGREETQYF; CDR3 DNA: TGTGCCAGCAACCGCTTGGGTAGGGAAGAGACCCAGTACTTC
V gene: TRBV5-8; clone size: .; D gene: .; J gene: TRBJ1-4; CDR3 protein: CASSSHGSGALGEKLFF; CDR3 DNA: TGTGCCAGCAGCTCCCATGGGAGCGGGGCACTCGGAGAAAAACTGTTTTTT
V gene: TRBV15; clone size: .; D gene: .; J gene: TRBJ2-5; CDR3 protein: CATSRAAQETQYF; CDR3 DNA: TGTGCCACCAGCAGAGCGGCCCAAGAGACCCAGTACTTC
V gene: TRBV11-2; clone size: few; D gene: .; J gene: TRBJ2-5; CDR3 protein: CASSLGLGGLETQYF; CDR3 DNA: TGTGCCAGCAGCTTAGGGCTCGGGGGTTTGGAGACCCAGTACTTC
V gene: TRBV3-1; clone size: .; D gene: .; J gene: TRBJ2-1; CDR3 protein: CASSLPLGAGEQFF; CDR3 DNA: TGTGCCAGCAGCCTCCCACTAGGCGCGGGGGAGCAGTTCTTC
V gene: TRBV2; clone size: .; D gene: TRBD1; J gene: TRBJ1-1; CDR3 protein: CASSEGQGYRRRAFF; CDR3 DNA: TGTGCCAGCAGTGAAGGACAGGGATACAGGAGGCGAGCTTTCTTT
V gene: TRBV5-1; clone size: .; D gene: TRBD1; J gene: TRBJ2-5; CDR3 protein: CASSTGTGLQETQYF; CDR3 DNA: TGCGCCAGCAGCACCGGGACAGGATTACAAGAGACCCAGTACTTC
V gene: TRBV20-1; clone size: .; D gene: .; J gene: TRBJ2-7; CDR3 protein: CSALSVHAQTYEQYF; CDR3 DNA: TGCAGTGCGCTGAGCGTGCACGCTCAAACTTACGAGCAGTACTTC
V gene: TRBV20-1; clone size: few; D gene: .; J gene: TRBJ2-1; CDR3 protein: CSAKGQGNEQFF; CDR3 DNA: TGCAGTGCTAAGGGGCAGGGGAATGAGCAGTTCTTC
V gene: TRBV9; clone size: many; D gene: .; J gene: TRBJ2-4; CDR3 protein: CASSARPLGAGIQYF; CDR3 DNA: TGTGCCAGCAGCGCAAGGCCCCTGGGGGCGGGGATTCAGTACTTC
V gene: TRBV20-1; clone size: .; D gene: TRBD2; J gene: TRBJ2-1; CDR3 protein: CSQKSMGLVIYNEQFF; CDR3 DNA: TGCAGTCAGAAATCCATGGGACTAGTGATCTACAATGAGCAGTTCTTC
V gene: TRBV20-1; clone size: .; D gene: .; J gene: TRBJ2-7; CDR3 protein: CSAREVYRSSYEQYF; CDR3 DNA: TGCAGTGCTAGAGAAGTCTACAGGTCCTCCTACGAGCAGTACTTC
V gene: TRBV12-3/TRBV12-4; clone size: many; D gene: .; J gene: TRBJ2-1; CDR3 protein: CASSLGSYLRDNEQFF; CDR3 DNA: TGTGCCAGCAGTTTGGGTTCCTACCTTCGGGATAATGAGCAGTTCTTC
V gene: TRBV9; clone size: few; D gene: .; J gene: TRBJ2-2; CDR3 protein: CASSVDISASFDTGELFF; CDR3 DNA: TGTGCCAGCAGCGTAGACATTAGCGCTTCTTTCGACACCGGGGAGCTGTTTTTT
V gene: TRBV12-3/TRBV12-4; clone size: .; D gene: .; J gene: TRBJ1-2; CDR3 protein: CASSFVDSFGYTF; CDR3 DNA: TGTGCCAGCAGTTTTGTAGACTCCTTTGGCTACACCTTC
V gene: TRBV9; clone size: few; D gene: .; J gene: TRBJ2-1; CDR3 protein: CASSVVGEPYNEQFF; CDR3 DNA: TGTGCCAGCAGCGTAGTAGGAGAGCCCTACAATGAGCAGTTCTTC